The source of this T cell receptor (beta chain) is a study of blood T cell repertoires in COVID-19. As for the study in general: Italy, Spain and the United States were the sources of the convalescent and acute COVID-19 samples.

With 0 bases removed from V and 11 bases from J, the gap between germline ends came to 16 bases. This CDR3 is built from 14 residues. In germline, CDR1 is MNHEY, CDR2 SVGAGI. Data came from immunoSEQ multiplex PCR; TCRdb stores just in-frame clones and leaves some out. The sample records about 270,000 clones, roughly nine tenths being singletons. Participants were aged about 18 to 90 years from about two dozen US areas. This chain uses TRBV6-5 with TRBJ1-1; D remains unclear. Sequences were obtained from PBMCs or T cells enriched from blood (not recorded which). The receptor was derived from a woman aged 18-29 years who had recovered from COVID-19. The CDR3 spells CASSYSSGDFWAFF. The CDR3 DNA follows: TGTGCCAGCAGTTACTCGTCCGGGGATTTTTGGGCTTTCTTT.